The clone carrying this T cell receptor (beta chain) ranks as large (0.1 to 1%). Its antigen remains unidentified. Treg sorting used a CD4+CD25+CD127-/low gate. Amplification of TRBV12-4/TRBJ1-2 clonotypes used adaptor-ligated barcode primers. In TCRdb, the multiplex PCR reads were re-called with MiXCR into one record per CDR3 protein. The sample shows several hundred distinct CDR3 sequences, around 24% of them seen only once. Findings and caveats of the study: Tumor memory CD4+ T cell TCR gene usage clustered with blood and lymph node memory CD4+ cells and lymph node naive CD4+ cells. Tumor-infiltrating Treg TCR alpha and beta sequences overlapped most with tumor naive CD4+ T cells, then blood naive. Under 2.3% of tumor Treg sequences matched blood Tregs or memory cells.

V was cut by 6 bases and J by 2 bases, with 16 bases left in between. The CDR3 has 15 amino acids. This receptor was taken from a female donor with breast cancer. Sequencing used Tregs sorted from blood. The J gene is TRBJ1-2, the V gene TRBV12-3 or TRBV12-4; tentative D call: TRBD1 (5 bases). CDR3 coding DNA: TGTGCCAGCAGCCAGGGATTGACGGTCAACTATGGCTACACCTTC. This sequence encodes CASSQGLTVNYGYTF.